The 2 T cell receptor beta chains presented below share a single source sample, sequenced in a study of human T cells and chemical hapten exposure. The time point was: healthy volunteer bleed at 6 weeks. Unseparated into fractions, whole blood served as the source from which total RNA was extracted. TCRdb used MiXCR to reprocess the RACE reads, holding one entry per CDR3 protein. The data contain 65,000 to 95,000 distinct CDR3 sequences, 8.6% of them singletons. Sequenced sample: whole blood. The receptors stem from a female donor in good health. Some clones in this sample may be carry-over from other donors' samples.

This clonotype showed up many times. The chain joins TRBV2 to TRBJ2-3; TRBD1 might be the D (5 bases). CDR3 length: 14 amino acids. Germline loops: CDR1 SNHLY, CDR2 FYNNEI. V lost 7 bases and J 4 bases, leaving 15 bases between the germline ends. CDR3 sequence reads: CASTRERGSDTQYF. In nucleotides, the CDR3 is TGTGCCAGCACCCGAGAAAGGGGATCAGATACGCAGTATTTT.

This clonotype was observed many times. This may be a read error: a much more frequent sequence differs by one nucleotide. The rearrangement joins TRBV5-1 to TRBJ2-7; D is unresolved. Germline V gives CDR1 SGHRS, CDR2 YFSETQ. The V end was cut by 4 bases, the J end by 2 bases, with 7 bases between. The CDR3 sequence is 12 residues long. In DNA form, the CDR3 reads TGCGCCAGCAGCGAGAGACCCTACGAGCAGTACTTC. Protein: CASSERPYEQYF.